What follows are 10 T cell receptor beta chains derived from one specimen sequenced in a study of blood T cell repertoires in COVID-19. The repertoire was sequenced with immunoSEQ multiplex PCR; TCRdb's copy has only in-frame clones and lacks some. The table lists approximately 480,000 clones, 87% of them singletons. Sequenced: PBMCs or T cells enriched from blood (not recorded which). The receptors were sampled from a woman in her late teens or twenties who had recovered from COVID-19.

This sequence joins TRBV19 and TRBJ2-1; D possibly corresponds to TRBD2 (5 bases). With 7 bases removed from V and 8 bases from J, the gap between germline ends came to 15 bases. CDR3 length: 13 amino acids. The V gene's germline CDR1 is LNHDA and CDR2 SQIVND (reference sequence). The CDR3 nucleotides read TGTGCCAGTACCCAGGTTACCGGGGATGAGCAGTTCTTC. Translated: CASTQVTGDEQFF.

The V and J genes are TRBV30 and TRBJ1-2; TRBD1 is a possible D gene (6 bases). CDR1 and CDR2 (germline): GTSNPN, SVGIG (reference sequence). The ends were cut back, 0 bases at V and 4 bases at J, with 9 bases in the middle. This CDR3 contains 13 residues. The CDR3 nucleotides read TGTGCCTGGAGTGTAGGGGGAAGCTATGGCTACACCTTC. Protein product: CAWSVGGSYGYTF.

The V gene is TRBV11-2, the J gene TRBJ2-3; 10 nucleotides agree with TRBD2. The CDR3 runs to 17 residues. CDR1 SGHAT and CDR2 FQNNGV come from the germline V gene. With V trimmed by 0 bases and J by 8 bases, 11 bases remained unmatched. In DNA form, the CDR3 reads TGTGCCAGCAGCTTAGATCCGGGAGCGGGGGGGCGCGGTACGCAGTATTTT. Translation: CASSLDPGAGGRGTQYF.

The genes are TRBV11-2 and TRBJ2-2, with D possibly being TRBD1 (6 bases). The V and J ends lost 6 bases and 4 bases respectively, with 15 bases between them. Looked up from germline, CDR1 is SGHAT and CDR2 is FQNNGV. CDR3 size: 15 residues. DNA for the CDR3: TGTGCCAGCAGTCGGCACAGGGAACCCACCGGGGAGCTGTTTTTT. It codes for CASSRHREPTGELFF.

V is TRBV6-1 and J is TRBJ1-5; D is ambiguous. This CDR3 contains 13 residues. Germline CDR1 reads MNHNS; CDR2 reads SASEGT. V shed 3 bases and J shed 6 bases, with 9 bases lying between them. Written as DNA, the CDR3 is TGTGCCAGCAGTGAGAACCAGCGTCAGCCCCAGCATTTT. This encodes CASSENQRQPQHF.

This chain uses TRBV12-2 with TRBJ2-1; the table names TRBD1, a call not compared with the DNA. TRBV12-2 counts as a pseudogene. CDR3 size: 16 residues. DNA for the CDR3: TGTGCAAGTCGCTTAAATCCGAGGACAGGGCGTAACGAGCAGTTCTTC. Amino acids: CASRLNPRTGRNEQFF.

This clone was seen once. The DNA for the CDR3 is TGTGCCAGCAGCTTAGGACTGGGAGGGCGTACTGAAGCTTTCTTT. This sequence encodes CASSLGLGGRTEAFF. The rearrangement joins TRBV11-2 to TRBJ1-1; D unclear. The CDR3 has 15 amino acids. Germline assignment: CDR1 SGHAT and CDR2 FQNNGV. V lost 1 base to trimming and J lost 5 bases, with 14 bases between them.

Here the CDR3 DNA reads TGCGCCAGCAGCCCCGCGACAGGCGGTGAGGAAAAACTGTTTTTT. It is translated as CASSPATGGEEKLFF. This sequence joins TRBV10-1 and TRBJ1-4; TRBD1 is a possible D gene (6 bases). Germline lookup yields CDR1 WNHNN and CDR2 SYGVQD (reference sequence). V was cut by 6 bases and J by 8 bases, with 19 bases left in between. The CDR3 totals 15 residues.

This sequence joins TRBV10-3 and TRBJ1-1; D gene unclear. Germline assignment: CDR1 ENHRY and CDR2 SYGVKD. Trimming stripped 3 bases from V and 0 bases from J, with 11 bases between. CDR3 length: 15 amino acids. DNA of the CDR3: TGTGCCATCAGTGACAGTTCGAAACTGAACACTGAAGCTTTCTTT. Translated: CAISDSSKLNTEAFF.

V is TRBV30 and J is TRBJ1-1; 7 positions agree with TRBD1. Germline CDR1 reads GTSNPN; CDR2 reads SVGIG (reference sequence). The CDR3 totals 16 residues. J lost 4 bases, V lost 3 bases, and 14 bases had no gene match. The CDR3 protein is CAWRADYTGVGTEAFF. The CDR3 coding sequence is TGTGCCTGGAGGGCCGACTATACAGGGGTGGGCACTGAAGCTTTCTTT.